The 14 T cell receptor beta chains in this list originate from one sample, sequenced in a study of response to subunit inactivated influenza vaccine. Via MiXCR, TCRdb re-called the RT-PCR reads, giving one row per CDR3 protein. The sample consists of roughly 700,000 distinct CDR3 sequences, approximately 14% of them appearing once. The sample consisted of PBMCs from blood, taken approximately 15 days before vaccination. These receptors were taken from a middle-aged man who received an inactivated influenza vaccine.

This chain connects TRBV28 to TRBJ2-1; TRBD2 agrees at 7 bases. The V and J ends lost 4 bases and 0 bases, in that order; junction bases with no gene match: 15. Germline values: CDR1 MDHEN, CDR2 SYDVKM. The CDR3 has 19 amino acids. The CDR3 DNA reads as TGTGCCAGCAGTTCCCGGGGGGTTAGCGCCGGGAGCTCCTACAATGAGCAGTTCTTC. Amino acids: CASSSRGVSAGSSYNEQFF.

This clonotype occurred once. The genes are TRBV6-2 or TRBV6-3 and TRBJ2-6; possibly TRBD2 for D (6 bases). V lost 7 bases, J lost 4 bases, and 17 bases lay in between. Germline assignment: CDR1 MNHEY and CDR2 SVGEGT. This CDR3 has 16 amino acids. The CDR3 nucleotides are TGTGCCAGCAAGGGACTGGGTGTAGGAGGGGCCAACGTCCTGACTTTC. It specifies CASKGLGVGGANVLTF.

The rearrangement links TRBV5-1 to TRBJ2-1, with a possible D match to TRBD1 (5 bases). The length of the CDR3 is 16 residues. Trimming stripped 0 bases from V and 1 base from J, with 11 bases between. The V gene's germline CDR1 is SGHRS and CDR2 YFSETQ. CDR3 nucleotides: TGCGCCAGCAGCTTGGATAGGGGCACATCCTACAATGAGCAGTTCTTC. This sequence encodes CASSLDRGTSYNEQFF.

J is TRBJ2-1 and V is TRBV11-1, with D possibly TRBD2 on 7 matching bases. Germline CDR1 is SGHAT and CDR2 is FQDESV (reference sequence). V was cut by 3 bases and J by 12 bases, with 12 bases left in between. The CDR3 covers 12 residues. The CDR3 protein is CASSLRGGWQFF. The DNA for the CDR3 is TGTGCCAGCAGCTTGAGGGGGGGCTGGCAGTTCTTC.

This clonotype showed up just a few times. The chain carries TRBV4-3 and TRBJ2-3; D ambiguous. The CDR3 sequence is 14 residues long. V lost 2 bases to trimming and J lost 2 bases, with 8 bases between them. Germline V gene lookup returns CDR1 LGHNA and CDR2 YSLEER. CDR3 in amino acids: CASSQTALTDTQYF. Here the CDR3 DNA reads TGCGCCAGCAGCCAAACCGCACTCACAGATACGCAGTATTTT.

The rearrangement uses TRBV6-1 and TRBJ1-4; a possible D gene is TRBD1 (6 bases). CDR3 length: 14 amino acids. The V end lost 4 bases, the J end lost 5 bases, and 11 bases lay between the germline ends. Per the germline V gene, CDR1 is MNHNS and CDR2 is SASEGT. The CDR3 is CASSAQGSNEKLFF. The CDR3 DNA sequence: TGTGCCAGCAGTGCCCAGGGGTCGAATGAAAAACTGTTTTTT.

This clonotype has at least ten counts. The CDR3 reads CASRSAGGTNTGELFF. The CDR3, as DNA: TGCGCCAGCAGGTCAGCGGGAGGGACGAACACCGGGGAGCTGTTTTTT. This chain joins TRBV5-1 and TRBJ2-2, with 10 bases lining up with TRBD2. CDR1 SGHRS and CDR2 YFSETQ come from the germline V gene. This CDR3 region has 16 residues. J gave up 0 bases and V 5 bases, and 4 bases lay outside the gene matches.

This clonotype was observed a handful of times. This chain uses TRBV5-1 with TRBJ1-5, with D tentatively TRBD1 (6 bases). V was pared by 4 bases and J by 9 bases, with 20 bases between. This CDR3 contains 15 residues. The germline V gene encodes CDR1 SGHRS and CDR2 YFSETQ. CDR3 nucleotide sequence: TGCGCCAGCAGCATTGAGGGGGGAAAGGGTCGGCCCCAGCATTTT. This encodes CASSIEGGKGRPQHF.

Many counts were recorded for this clonotype. The chain employs TRBV12-3 or TRBV12-4 and TRBJ2-1; D might be TRBD1 (6 bases). Trimming shortened V by 6 bases and J by 6 bases, and 12 bases separated the two germline ends. This CDR3 is 13 amino acids long. CDR3 bases: TGTGCCAGCAGCACAGGGATGGCCAATGAGCAGTTCTTC. This sequence encodes CASSTGMANEQFF.

This clonotype was seen a few times. The chain is built from TRBV7-2 and TRBJ2-1, with TRBD2 as a possible D gene (6 bases). Trimming cost V 5 bases and J 4 bases, with 15 bases left between them. The length of the CDR3 is 15 residues. Per the germline V gene, CDR1 is SGHTA and CDR2 is FQGNSA. CDR3 amino acids: CASSPGFGGYNEQFF. The CDR3 DNA follows: TGTGCCAGCAGCCCCGGCTTCGGAGGGTACAATGAGCAGTTCTTC.

The V call is TRBV7-2, the J call TRBJ1-5; 7 bases match TRBD1. The V segment lost 3 bases and the J segment 5 bases; nucleotides outside the gene matches: 4. The CDR3 has 14 residues. Per the germline V gene, CDR1 is SGHTA and CDR2 is FQGNSA. As DNA, the CDR3 is TGTGCCAGCAGCTTCGCACAGGGGTATCAGCCCCAGCATTTT. Translation gives CASSFAQGYQPQHF.

This chain connects TRBV19 to TRBJ2-5, with 11 bases that match TRBD2. CDR1 is LNHDA, CDR2 SQIVND, per germline (reference sequence). Losses at the gene ends were 4 bases for V and 2 bases for J; bases not matched to a gene: 9. CDR3 length equals 17 residues. The CDR3 sequence: CASSKGRGTSGQETQYF. The DNA of the CDR3 is TGTGCCAGTAGTAAGGGGAGGGGGACTAGCGGACAAGAGACCCAGTACTTC.

The V and J genes are TRBV30 and TRBJ2-7, with D perhaps matching TRBD2 (7 bases). CDR1 and CDR2 (germline): GTSNPN, SVGIG (reference sequence). V shed 4 bases and J shed 0 bases, with 19 bases lying between them. The CDR3 runs to 16 residues. Here the CDR3 reads CAWNSRGGHNSYEQYF. CDR3 coding DNA: TGTGCCTGGAATAGTCGCGGGGGACATAACTCCTACGAGCAGTACTTC.

This clonotype has only one observation. The V and J genes are TRBV5-1 and TRBJ2-3, with 14 bases that match TRBD2. V was pared by 4 bases and J by 4 bases, with 5 bases of the junction left unmatched. The germline V gene encodes CDR1 SGHRS and CDR2 YFSETQ. There are 16 residues in the CDR3. CDR3 loop: CASSPGLAGASDTQYF. The DNA of the CDR3 is TGCGCCAGCAGCCCGGGACTAGCGGGAGCCTCAGATACGCAGTATTTT.